The sequence of this T cell receptor (beta chain) was determined in a study of cytomegalovirus exposure and HLA in healthy donors. Vbeta (60) and Jbeta (13) primers were used in the PCR. TCRdb's copy holds only in-frame clones and misses some; the assay was immunoSEQ multiplex PCR. This sample has 100,000 or so clones, with approximately 80% found just once. The study, taken as a whole, reports: The number of N-insertions in an Asian-associated ancestry cluster was reportedly below the approximately 700-donor mean in a later analysis. Later analysis associated a missense DCLRE1C variant with TCR beta V- and J-gene trimming. In terms of immune exposure information, only CMV serostatus was available. Most CMV-associated TCR beta chains appeared HLA-restricted in a later analysis.

Comments on this clone: What it binds is unknown.

The CDR3 sequence is 16 residues long. Germline loops: CDR1 SGHKS, CDR2 YYEKEE (reference sequence). With V trimmed by 1 base and J by 6 bases, 8 bases remained unmatched. V and J are TRBV5-5 and TRBJ2-3; 10 nucleotides match TRBD2. This TCR came from a young man in good health and CMV-seropositive. The specimen sequenced was PBMCs. CDR3 region: CASSLLVSSGSDTQYF. CDR3 DNA: TGTGCCAGCAGCTTGTTAGTGTCTAGCGGGAGTGATACGCAGTATTTT.